Listed here are 12 T cell receptor beta chains from one sample, sequenced in a study of technical replicates of blood from several donors. Clones were sequenced by immunoSEQ multiplex PCR, and TCRdb holds only the in-frame ones, with some missing. Among over 50,000 clones, approximately 97% were seen once, and the ten largest hold 0.15% to 0.25%. Sequencing was performed on T cells isolated from PBMCs. These receptors were taken from a human donor in good health.

The chain couples TRBV6-5 to TRBJ2-5, with 7 bases that match TRBD1. The CDR3 covers 13 residues. After removal of 6 bases from V and 2 bases from J, the junction contained 3 bases not matched to a gene. Germline CDR1 MNHEY, CDR2 SVGAGI. The CDR3 loop reads CASRRGQQETQYF. The DNA for the CDR3 is TGTGCCAGCAGGAGGGGACAGCAAGAGACCCAGTACTTC.

This chain joins TRBV5-4 and TRBJ2-2; 10 bases agree with TRBD2. The CDR3 runs 17 residues. J was trimmed by 6 bases and V by 4 bases; bases with no gene match: 12. Germline CDR1 and CDR2: SGHNT and YYREEE (reference sequence). CDR3 sequence: CASSPSASGGFSGELFF. DNA of the CDR3: TGTGCCAGCAGCCCATCGGCTAGCGGGGGTTTCTCCGGGGAGCTGTTTTTT. Variable domain in full (rest from reference TRBV5-4 and TRBJ2-2): ETGVTQSPTHLIKTRGQQVTLRCSSQSGHNTVSWYQQALGQGPQFIFQYYREEENGRGNFPPRFSGLQFPNYSSELNVNALELDDSALYLCASSPSASGGFSGELFFGEGSRLTVL.

The gene calls are TRBV27 and TRBJ2-3; D not resolved. V was trimmed by 5 bases and J by 1 base, leaving 4 bases between them. Germline-derived CDR1 and CDR2 are MNHEY and SMNVEV (reference sequence). The CDR3 loop spans 12 amino acids. The CDR3 is CASSPGTDTQYF. CDR3 DNA sequence: TGTGCCAGCAGTCCTGGCACAGATACGCAGTATTTT.

The rearrangement links TRBV5-1 to TRBJ1-2; D ambiguous. The CDR3 spans 16 residues. Trimming shortened V by 0 bases and J by 1 base, and 13 bases separated the two germline ends. Germline CDR1 SGHRS, CDR2 YFSETQ. The CDR3 coding sequence is TGCGCCAGCAGCTTGGAAGGCAGCGGTTTTAACTATGGCTACACCTTC. Its protein is CASSLEGSGFNYGYTF.

This clone was counted once. CDR3 protein: CASSQAASGIISYEQYF. The CDR3 coding sequence is TGTGCCAGCAGCCAAGCGGCTAGCGGGATCATATCCTACGAGCAGTACTTC. The chain couples TRBV4-2 to TRBJ2-7; 9 nucleotides agree with TRBD2. Trimming removed 1 base from V and 1 base from J; junction bases left unmatched: 8. The CDR3 sequence is 17 residues long. The germline V gene has CDR1 LGHNA and CDR2 YNFKEQ.

J is TRBJ1-2 and V is TRBV2, with D perhaps TRBD1 (5 bases). The CDR3 is made up of 14 amino acids. The V end lost 6 bases, the J end lost 5 bases, and 16 bases lay between the germline ends. Germline CDR1 SNHLY, CDR2 FYNNEI. For the CDR3, the DNA is TGTGCCAGCAGATTAGGGACTGTTAAATATGGCTACACCTTC. It is translated as CASRLGTVKYGYTF.

The V call is TRBV4-1, the J call TRBJ2-7, with a weak D call TRBD2 (6 bases). Deletions cut 4 bases from V and 2 bases from J, with 12 bases between. Germline V lookup: CDR1 MGHRA, CDR2 YSYEKL. The CDR3 contains 14 residues. In DNA form, the CDR3 reads TGCGCCAGCAGCCCCCGGGACTTTGCCTACGAGCAGTACTTC. This gives the protein CASSPRDFAYEQYF.

The rearrangement uses TRBV29-1 and TRBJ2-3; TRBD1 agrees at 10 bases. V lost 4 bases, J lost 2 bases, and 9 bases stayed unmatched. The CDR3 is 16 amino acids. The germline V gene has CDR1 SQVTM and CDR2 ANQGSEA. The CDR3 region has the DNA TGCAGCGTTGCAGGCGGGACAGGGGCCTCCACAGATACGCAGTATTTT. Translation: CSVAGGTGASTDTQYF.

The chain joins TRBV19 to TRBJ1-2; 8 nucleotides align to TRBD1. Germline V CDR1 and CDR2: LNHDA, SQIVND (reference sequence). The CDR3 totals 16 residues. Trimming cost V 3 bases and J 8 bases; bases outside gene matches: 14. The CDR3 loop reads CASSMSGLRGPEGYTF. CDR3 nucleotides: TGTGCCAGTAGTATGTCAGGTCTCAGGGGGCCGGAGGGCTACACCTTC.

The chain carries TRBV29-1 and TRBJ2-7, with 8 bases aligning to TRBD1. Germline CDR1 reads SQVTM; CDR2 reads ANQGSEA. Germline trimming cut 6 bases from V and 6 bases from J; bases unmatched to any gene: 10. This CDR3 has 13 amino acids. The CDR3 DNA sequence: TGCAGCGTAAGCCCGACAGGGGTTACCGAGCAGTACTTC. Translation: CSVSPTGVTEQYF.

The chain is built from TRBV29-1 and TRBJ1-1; D not resolved. V was cut by 5 bases and J by 0 bases, with 7 bases left in between. Germline V lookup: CDR1 SQVTM, CDR2 ANQGSEA. The CDR3 is 12 residues long. Here the CDR3 DNA reads TGCAGCGTTCTTCAGTTGAACACTGAAGCTTTCTTT. It codes for CSVLQLNTEAFF.

The V and J genes are TRBV29-1 and TRBJ2-3; D call uncertain. This CDR3 comprises 13 residues. From germline, CDR1 is SQVTM and CDR2 ANQGSEA. V lost 5 bases to trimming and J lost 0 bases, with 9 bases between them. The CDR3 DNA reads as TGCAGCGTTCGGTCATCTAGCACAGATACGCAGTATTTT. Its protein product is CSVRSSSTDTQYF.